This T cell receptor beta chain was identified during a study of blood T cell repertoires in COVID-19. At the level of the study: The United States, Italy and Spain supplied acute and convalescent COVID-19 samples.

Looked up from germline, CDR1 is LNHNV and CDR2 is YYDKDF (reference sequence). Trimming took 0 bases from V and 10 from J, leaving 13 bases between them. The CDR3 consists of 15 residues. In the study's own analysis: Amplifying reference gene primers gave estimates of nucleated cell counts. The data were produced by immunoSEQ multiplex PCR, yet TCRdb's version contains in-frame clones alone and is incomplete. V, J and clone size are taken as reported in that table, and D and trimming were inferred from the DNA itself. This sample has about 36,000 clones, with around 84% found just once. The receptor's source is a man in his sixties with COVID-19, enrolled during active disease. Sequences were obtained from peripheral blood. The chain employs TRBV15 and TRBJ1-6; a possible D gene is TRBD1 (5 bases). CDR3 region: CATSRDQGGISPLHF. The CDR3, as DNA: TGTGCCACCAGCAGAGATCAGGGAGGTATATCACCCCTCCACTTT.